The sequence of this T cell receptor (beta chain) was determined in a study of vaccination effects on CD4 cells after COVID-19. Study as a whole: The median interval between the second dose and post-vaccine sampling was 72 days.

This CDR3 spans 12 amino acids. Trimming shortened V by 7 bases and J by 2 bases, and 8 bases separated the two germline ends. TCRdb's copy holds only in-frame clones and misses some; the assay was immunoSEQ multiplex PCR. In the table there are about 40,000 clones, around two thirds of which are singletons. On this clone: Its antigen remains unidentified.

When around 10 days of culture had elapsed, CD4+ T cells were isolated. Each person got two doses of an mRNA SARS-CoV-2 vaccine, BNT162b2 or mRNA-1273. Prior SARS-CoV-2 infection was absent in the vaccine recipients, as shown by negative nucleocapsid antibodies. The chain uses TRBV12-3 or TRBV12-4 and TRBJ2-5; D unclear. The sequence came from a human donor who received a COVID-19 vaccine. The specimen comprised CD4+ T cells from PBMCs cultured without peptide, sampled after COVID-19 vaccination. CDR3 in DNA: TGTGCCAGCATTGGCGGACAAGAGACCCAGTACTTC. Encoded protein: CASIGGQETQYF.